Shown below are 26 T cell receptor beta chains from a single sample sequenced in a study of cytomegalovirus exposure and HLA in healthy donors. Using immunoSEQ multiplex PCR, the repertoire was profiled, and TCRdb retains in-frame clones only, with some absent. The table has 150,000 to 180,000 clones, roughly 86% seen once. The sample was PBMCs. The receptors originated from a human donor in good health.

This clone has a single count. The genes are TRBV14 and TRBJ2-7, with TRBD1 identical over 7 bases. This CDR3 is built from 12 residues. Germline CDR1 SGHDN, CDR2 FVKESK. V lost 4 bases to trimming and J lost 4 bases; unmatched junction nucleotides: 1. This chain's CDR3 is CASSRQGYEQYF. The CDR3 DNA sequence: TGTGCCAGCAGCCGACAGGGATACGAGCAGTACTTC.

CDR3 sequence (DNA): TGTGCCAGCAGCCTACGACTAGCGGGAGGGCAAGAGACCCAGTACTTC. It encodes CASSLRLAGGQETQYF. The rearrangement links TRBV11-2 to TRBJ2-5; 14 bases fit TRBD2. The CDR3 sequence is 16 residues long. Germline values: CDR1 SGHAT, CDR2 FQNNGV. V lost 5 bases and J lost 2; bases outside the gene matches: 4.

This chain joins TRBV7-2 and TRBJ2-1; tentatively, D is TRBD1 (6 bases). The CDR3 is made up of 14 amino acids. Germline CDR1 SGHTA, CDR2 FQGNSA. Trimming left V 5 bases short and J 6 bases short, with 14 bases between. This chain's CDR3 is CASSPSQGRNEQFF. DNA for the CDR3: TGTGCCAGCAGCCCCTCACAGGGTCGCAATGAGCAGTTCTTC.

This chain links TRBV2 with TRBJ2-2, with TRBD1 identical over 7 bases. V shed 8 bases, J shed 5 bases, and the junction held 8 bases outside the gene matches. Germline V gene lookup returns CDR1 SNHLY and CDR2 FYNNEI. This CDR3 region has 14 residues. In DNA, the CDR3 is TGTGCCAGCGAATATAACAGGGGAACCGGGGAGCTGTTTTTT. This sequence encodes CASEYNRGTGELFF.

The chain carries TRBV6-1 and TRBJ2-7; the D is unclear. The germline CDR1 and CDR2 sequences are MNHNS and SASEGT. The germline V and J ends were trimmed by 6 bases and 3 bases, with 12 bases remaining between them. This CDR3 is built from 13 residues. The CDR3 protein is CASSPLALYEQYF. CDR3 DNA sequence: TGTGCCAGCAGCCCTCTCGCGCTCTACGAGCAGTACTTC.

This CDR3 reads CASSLVAGTLYNEQFF. The CDR3 DNA reads as TGTGCCAGTAGTTTGGTAGCGGGAACCCTATACAATGAGCAGTTCTTC. The genes are TRBV19 and TRBJ2-1, with 8 bases lining up with TRBD2. Germline V gene sequence: CDR1 LNHDA, CDR2 SQIVND (reference sequence). The CDR3 extends over 16 amino acids. V shed 5 bases and J 4 bases; nucleotides not matched to a gene: 10.

CDR3 sequence (DNA): TGTGCCAGCAGCCGGACTAGCGGGAGATGGACCTACAATGAGCAGTTCTTC. This codes for CASSRTSGRWTYNEQFF. This chain uses TRBV2 with TRBJ2-1; 13 bases are a match to TRBD2. Germline lookup yields CDR1 SNHLY and CDR2 FYNNEI. J was trimmed by 2 bases and V by 6 bases; bases with no gene match: 7. This CDR3 region has 17 residues.

The chain combines TRBV5-6 with TRBJ2-3; the match to TRBD2 covers 10 bases. Germline V gives CDR1 SGHDT, CDR2 YYEEEE. There are 16 residues in the CDR3. V was pared by 2 bases and J by 3 bases, with 6 bases of the junction left unmatched. CDR3 sequence reads: CASSFKRGGGTDTQYF. The CDR3 region has the DNA TGTGCCAGCAGCTTTAAGCGGGGGGGAGGTACAGATACGCAGTATTTT. Full variable domain (remainder filled in from reference TRBV5-6 and TRBJ2-3): DAGVTQSPTHLIKTRGQQVTLRCSPKSGHDTVSWYQQALGQGPQFIFQYYEEEERQRGNFPDRFSGHQFPNYSSELNVNALLLGDSALYLCASSFKRGGGTDTQYFGPGTRLTVL.

This rearrangement joins TRBV18 to TRBJ2-5; 7 positions agree with TRBD1. Germline CDR1 reads KGHSH; CDR2 reads LQKENI. With 3 bases clipped from V and 5 bases from J, the junction kept 9 bases outside the gene matches. The length of the CDR3 is 15 residues. The CDR3 sequence: CASSPIQGQGETQYF. CDR3 DNA: TGTGCCAGCTCACCGATACAGGGGCAGGGGGAGACCCAGTACTTC. The whole variable domain, remainder taken from reference TRBV18 and TRBJ2-5, is NAGVMQNPRHLVRRRGQEARLRCSPMKGHSHVYWYRQLPEEGLKFMVYLQKENIIDESGMPKERFSAEFPKEGPSILRIQQVVRGDSAAYFCASSPIQGQGETQYFGPGTRLLVL.

The J gene is TRBJ2-1, the V gene TRBV18, with TRBD2 identical over 13 bases. This CDR3 spans 17 amino acids. Germline CDR1 is KGHSH and CDR2 is LQKENI. V shed 3 bases, J shed 0 bases, and the junction held 2 bases outside the gene matches. CDR3 nucleotides: TGTGCCAGCTCACCTAGGACTAGCGGGAGCTCCTACAATGAGCAGTTCTTC. Translation gives CASSPRTSGSSYNEQFF.

The chain couples TRBV14 to TRBJ1-2; D is unresolved. V lost 1 base and J 7 bases, leaving 13 bases between the germline ends. CDR1 and CDR2 (germline): SGHDN, FVKESK. The CDR3 is 14 amino acids. Written as DNA, the CDR3 is TGTGCCAGCAGCCAAGTACGGACCGAGGGTGGCTACACCTTC. It codes for CASSQVRTEGGYTF.

This clone has a single count. The chain uses TRBV6-6 and TRBJ1-5, with TRBD1 matching 9 bases. The trim removed 4 bases at V and 2 bases at J, leaving 3 bases unmatched. This CDR3 has 15 amino acids. Germline V gene data show CDR1 as MNHNY and CDR2 as SVGAGI (reference sequence). CDR3 region: CASSSRDRGNQPQHF. In DNA, the CDR3 is TGTGCCAGCAGTTCTAGGGACAGGGGCAATCAGCCCCAGCATTTT.

The CDR3 sequence: CASSKGLGRNEQFF. The CDR3 nucleotides read TGTGCCAGTAGTAAGGGACTAGGTCGCAATGAGCAGTTCTTC. The V gene is TRBV19, the J gene TRBJ2-1, with 8 bases matching TRBD2. Germline V gene sequence: CDR1 LNHDA, CDR2 SQIVND (reference sequence). CDR3 size: 14 residues. The trim removed 4 bases at V and 6 bases at J, leaving 5 bases unmatched.

The chain combines TRBV13 with TRBJ2-3; TRBD1 matches at 7 bases. The junction had 6 bases not matched to a gene; V was cut back by 5 bases and J by 1 base. Germline CDR1 PRHDT, CDR2 FYEKMQ (reference sequence). This CDR3 comprises 15 residues. For the CDR3, the DNA is TGTGCCAGCAGCCCAAGAGGACAGGGCACAGATACGCAGTATTTT. Its translation is CASSPRGQGTDTQYF.

A single count supports this clone. The V and J genes are TRBV19 and TRBJ1-3; 9 bases match TRBD1. Unmatched junction bases numbered 3, after V lost 4 bases and J lost 5 bases. The CDR3 length is 14 residues. CDR1 is LNHDA and CDR2 is SQIVND in the germline V gene (reference sequence). CDR3 sequence reads: CASSKGTGRNTIYF. In DNA, the CDR3 is TGTGCCAGTAGTAAAGGGACAGGGCGAAACACCATATATTTT.

This rearrangement joins TRBV7-9 to TRBJ2-3, with D possibly being TRBD2 (6 bases). Germline V gives CDR1 SEHNR, CDR2 FQNEAQ (reference sequence). This CDR3 region has 16 residues. The germline V and J ends were trimmed by 3 bases and 0 bases, with 13 bases remaining between them. The CDR3 sequence: CASSLGGTPSTDTQYF. The DNA for the CDR3 is TGTGCCAGCAGCTTGGGCGGGACTCCGAGCACAGATACGCAGTATTTT.

The chain has TRBV4-3 and TRBJ2-3; a possible D gene is TRBD2 (5 bases). Trimming left V 1 base short and J 1 base short, with 9 bases between. The CDR3 extends over 15 amino acids. CDR1 is LGHNA and CDR2 is YSLEER in the germline V gene. The DNA for the CDR3 is TGCGCCAGCAGCCAAGGGACTCTTCGCACAGATACGCAGTATTTT. It translates to CASSQGTLRTDTQYF.

This clone was counted a single time. This chain uses TRBV27 with TRBJ2-5, with D tentatively TRBD2 (6 bases). V was shortened by 6 bases and J by 5 bases, with 13 bases between the two germline ends. This CDR3 is 13 amino acids long. CDR1 is MNHEY and CDR2 is SMNVEV in the germline V gene (reference sequence). As DNA, the CDR3 is TGTGCCAGCAGCCCCCGGCTAGCGGAGACCCAGTACTTC. Its protein product is CASSPRLAETQYF.

The rearrangement links TRBV7-8 to TRBJ1-6; D gene ambiguous. The CDR3 loop spans 14 amino acids. Trimming left V 3 bases short and J 5 bases short, with 8 bases between. The germline V gene has CDR1 SGHVS and CDR2 FQNEAQ. CDR3 sequence reads: CASSFGQDNSPLHF. CDR3 coding DNA: TGTGCCAGCAGCTTTGGTCAGGATAATTCACCCCTCCACTTT.

The rearrangement links TRBV7-9 to TRBJ2-1; no reliable D call. Deletions cut 5 bases from V and 7 bases from J, with 6 bases between. In germline, CDR1 is SEHNR, CDR2 FQNEAQ (reference sequence). The CDR3 covers 11 residues. CDR3: CASSPINEQFF. In DNA form, the CDR3 reads TGTGCCAGCAGCCCCATTAATGAGCAGTTCTTC.

The rearrangement uses TRBV2 and TRBJ1-2; 7 nucleotides align to TRBD1. The junction had 2 bases not matched to a gene; V was cut back by 8 bases and J by 5 bases. This CDR3 has 11 amino acids. Germline values: CDR1 SNHLY, CDR2 FYNNEI. As DNA, the CDR3 is TGTGCCAGCGGACAGGAGTATGGCTACACCTTC. Encoded protein: CASGQEYGYTF.

This clone appeared a single time. CDR3 region: CASSADHTEAFF. For the CDR3, the DNA is TGTGCCAGCAGCGCGGATCACACTGAAGCTTTCTTT. The rearrangement joins TRBV13 to TRBJ1-1; D remains unclear. This CDR3 is 12 amino acids long. CDR1 and CDR2 from the germline V gene are PRHDT and FYEKMQ (reference sequence). Trimming stripped 5 bases from V and 3 bases from J, with 7 bases between.

V usage is TRBV5-6 and J usage is TRBJ1-5, with TRBD1 matching 12 bases. With V trimmed by 1 base and J by 5 bases, 7 bases remained unmatched. Germline V gene lookup returns CDR1 SGHDT and CDR2 YYEEEE. This CDR3 is built from 17 residues. The CDR3 loop is CASSLWAGTGGDQPQHF. The CDR3 DNA follows: TGTGCCAGCAGCTTGTGGGCCGGGACAGGGGGCGATCAGCCCCAGCATTTT.

The chain recombines TRBV6-5 with TRBJ1-1; D ambiguous. Germline CDR1 is MNHEY and CDR2 is SVGAGI. The CDR3 runs to 13 residues. Deletions cut 3 bases from V and 4 bases from J, with 9 bases between. CDR3 amino acids: CASSYGGSTEAFF. Here the CDR3 DNA reads TGTGCCAGCAGTTATGGAGGGTCCACTGAAGCTTTCTTT.

The V and J genes are TRBV29-1 and TRBJ2-2; 14 bases align to TRBD2. Germline CDR1 is SQVTM and CDR2 is ANQGSEA. Trimming cost V 7 bases and J 0 bases; bases outside gene matches: 10. The CDR3 loop spans 18 amino acids. The CDR3 nucleotides read TGCAGCGCCAGTTCCGGACTAGCGGGAGGACCGAACACCGGGGAGCTGTTTTTT. Translation gives CSASSGLAGGPNTGELFF.

The V call is TRBV2, the J call TRBJ2-2; no clear D. V dropped 5 bases and J dropped 4 bases, with 14 bases sitting between them. Germline CDR1 SNHLY, CDR2 FYNNEI. This CDR3 contains 15 residues. The CDR3 DNA is TGTGCCAGCAGTCCCAGGATCACCTCCACCGGGGAGCTGTTTTTT. It codes for CASSPRITSTGELFF.